The entry below describes one TCR beta chain. Its antigen is not known. V was trimmed by 2 bases and J by 0 bases, leaving 10 bases between them. Germline-derived CDR1 and CDR2 are GTSNPN and SVGIG (reference sequence). There are 14 residues in the CDR3. The data originate from a study of T cells after posttransplantation cyclophosphamide. Peripheral blood was collected from the related graft donor on the marrow donation day. Assay used: immunoSEQ multiplex PCR; TCRdb lists only in-frame clones, some missing. In the table there are tens of thousands of clones, roughly 95% of which are singletons. Overall study findings and caveats: Recipient CMV seropositivity and CMV reactivation strongly tracked TRB clonality. Later post-transplant blood repertoires were often dominated by donor CD8+ memory clones.

The clonotype was recovered from a young woman in good health and a related stem cell transplant donor. Sequenced input: PBMCs. The chain has TRBV30 and TRBJ1-1; weak D call: TRBD1 (6 bases). The chain's CDR3 is CAWSPPGVNTEAFF. CDR3 nucleotides: TGTGCCTGGAGTCCCCCAGGGGTGAACACTGAAGCTTTCTTT.